The 6 T cell receptor beta chains below were found in one sample sequenced in a study of T-cell memory formation after mild COVID-19. Each CDR3 protein gets one entry after TCRdb re-called the 5' RACE reads with MiXCR. Of 470,000 or so distinct CDR3 sequences detected, around 27% appear once; the ten largest clones hold approximately 13%. The sequenced sample consisted of PBMCs or a T cell subset sorted from them (not recorded which). These receptors were obtained from an adult woman who had mild COVID-19 (a few samples of this study predate the infection). Cell type and time point are not known.

The sample holds a few counts of this clonotype. V is TRBV7-9 and J is TRBJ1-2; D remains unclear. The V and J ends lost 3 bases and 2 bases respectively, with 7 bases between them. Germline V CDR1 and CDR2: SEHNR, FQNEAQ (reference sequence). CDR3 size: 13 residues. The CDR3 nucleotides read TGTGCCAGCAGCTTTCAGGAGAACTATGGCTACACCTTC. Residues: CASSFQENYGYTF.

The V gene is TRBV23-1, the J gene TRBJ2-5, with no clear D. TRBV23-1 is an ORF, with its function uncertain. Trimming removed 3 bases at V and 0 bases at J, with 17 bases between. The CDR3 contains 17 residues. CDR3: CASSHNQDYRYQETQYF. As DNA, the CDR3 is TGCGCCAGCAGTCACAACCAAGATTATCGGTACCAAGAGACCCAGTACTTC.

This clonotype showed up just a few times. V and J are TRBV5-1 and TRBJ2-7; no clear D. CDR1 is SGHRS, CDR2 YFSETQ, per germline. The CDR3 is made up of 14 amino acids. The V end was cut by 4 bases, the J end by 7 bases, with 18 bases between. The CDR3 DNA reads as TGCGCCAGCAGCCCTCCTGCTGGTCCCGGGGAGCAGTACTTC. Protein sequence: CASSPPAGPGEQYF.

The CDR3 region has the DNA TGTGCCAGCAGCCAAGGCGGGACAGGGTACGGGTACTTC. Translation: CASSQGGTGYGYF. The chain recombines TRBV3-1 with TRBJ2-4, with 9 bases fitting TRBD1. The V segment lost 1 base and the J segment 15 bases; nucleotides outside the gene matches: 7. The germline gives CDR1 LGHDT, CDR2 YNNKEL (reference sequence). There are 13 residues in the CDR3. Using reference TRBV3-1 and TRBJ2-4 for the parts outside the CDR3, the full variable domain is DTAVSQTPKYLVTQMGNDKSIKCEQNLGHDTMYWYKQDSKKFLKIMFSYNNKELIINETVPNRFSPKSPDKAHLNLHINSLELGDSAVYFCASSQGGTGYGYFGAGTRLSVL.

J is TRBJ2-5 and V is TRBV29-1; 7 bases match TRBD1. V lost 3 bases, J lost 4 bases, and 11 bases stayed unmatched. Looked up from germline, CDR1 is SQVTM and CDR2 is ANQGSEA. The CDR3 consists of 15 residues. The CDR3 nucleotides are TGCAGCGTTGAGCCAACGACAGGGATCAGAGAGACCCAGTACTTC. Translating gives CSVEPTTGIRETQYF.

A few counts support this clonotype. The genes are TRBV6-5 and TRBJ1-1; D not certain. CDR1 and CDR2 (germline): MNHEY, SVGAGI. V dropped 2 bases and J dropped 4 bases, with 11 bases sitting between them. The CDR3 sequence is 14 residues long. The CDR3 region is CASSYGMRTTEAFF. The CDR3 nucleotides read TGTGCCAGCAGTTACGGGATGAGGACCACTGAAGCTTTCTTT.